This T cell receptor beta chain was sequenced during a study of a mutant IDH1 vaccine in newly diagnosed glioma. Turning to the study itself: Treated patients comprised 62.5% males and approximately 38% females, mean age about 38 years. Therapy received beforehand was radiotherapy, temozolomide, or both, with most patients given both. Findings and caveats of the study: Of the patients, roughly 93% had vaccine-induced immune responses.

The data were produced by immunoSEQ multiplex PCR, yet TCRdb's version contains in-frame clones alone and is incomplete. The data hold about 36,000 clones, with roughly 80% observed a single time. Described time point: week 11, during vaccination. Every single dose of the vaccine, 300 ug of mutant IDH1 20-mer peptide, came with topical imiquimod. Germline loops: CDR1 MNHEY, CDR2 SMNVEV (reference sequence). V shed 3 bases and J shed 5 bases, with 13 bases lying between them. The CDR3 runs to 14 residues. As regards this clone: Its antigen is unknown.

Specimen: peripheral blood mononuclear cells (PBMCs), collected from a glioma patient whose treatment included an IDH1 peptide vaccine. The sequence was collected from a woman aged 30 to 39 with glioma. Some clones in this sample may be carry-over from other donors' samples. The chain combines TRBV27 with TRBJ1-1; maybe TRBD1 (6 bases). The CDR3 DNA follows: TGTGCCAGCAGTTTGGGGCAGGGGATAACTGAAGCTTTCTTT. It yields the protein CASSLGQGITEAFF.